These 28 T cell receptor beta chains share one sample of origin, sequenced in a study of post-analysis software for immune sequencing data. No antigen is known for these receptors. General observations from the study: About 5 TRBV segments occurring more often in patients than controls included TRBV5-6, TRBV5-1 and TRBV20-1.

Libraries were made from TCR beta cDNA, and they carried unique molecular identifiers. Using its own MiXCR run on the PCR reads, TCRdb lists one record per CDR3 protein. This sample has a few hundred thousand distinct CDR3 sequences, with about a third found just once. The sequencing input was blood. These receptors were collected from a girl younger than 18 with multiple sclerosis.

The chain couples TRBV7-3 to TRBJ2-7; maybe TRBD2 (5 bases). Germline CDR1 is SGHTA and CDR2 is FQGTGA. With 1 base removed from V and 4 bases from J, the gap between germline ends came to 8 bases. CDR3 size: 13 residues. DNA for the CDR3: TGTGCCAGCAGCTTAATCACGGGATACGAGCAGTACTTC. Its protein is CASSLITGYEQYF. The whole variable domain, remainder taken from reference TRBV7-3 and TRBJ2-7, is GAGVSQTPSNKVTEKGKYVELRCDPISGHTALYWYRQSLGQGPEFLIYFQGTGAADDSGLPNDRFFAVRPEGSVSTLKIQRTERGDSAVYLCASSLITGYEQYFGPGTRLTVT.

This chain connects TRBV12-3 or TRBV12-4 to TRBJ1-1; 9 bases agree with TRBD1. The trim removed 4 bases at V and 0 bases at J, leaving 3 bases unmatched. This CDR3 is built from 15 residues. CDR3 protein: CASSSRTGVNTEAFF. The CDR3 DNA sequence: TGTGCCAGCAGTTCTAGGACAGGGGTGAACACTGAAGCTTTCTTT.

Of note for this clonotype: An end of the junction differs from the germline gene, which may be a read error. The chain links TRBV4-1 to TRBJ2-3; D call uncertain. The CDR3 spans 11 residues. Germline CDR1 reads MGHRA; CDR2 reads YSYEKL. The CDR3 reads CASSHEDAQYF. CDR3 nucleotides: TGCGCCAGCAGCCATGAAGATGCGCAGTATTTT.

This clonotype was counted between two and nine times. This sequence joins TRBV5-1 and TRBJ2-2, with TRBD2 as a possible D gene (5 bases). The V and J ends lost 3 bases and 7 bases respectively, with 13 bases between them. Germline V gene data show CDR1 as SGHRS and CDR2 as YFSETQ. This CDR3 region has 14 residues. CDR3 sequence: CASSSGKRNGELFF. CDR3 in DNA: TGCGCCAGCAGCTCCGGGAAACGAAACGGGGAGCTGTTTTTT.

This clonotype was observed a single time. The gene calls are TRBV15 and TRBJ1-4; 7 nucleotides align to TRBD1. J was trimmed by 7 bases and V by 1 base; bases with no gene match: 6. This CDR3 is 15 amino acids long. Germline V gene sequence: CDR1 LNHNV, CDR2 YYDKDF (reference sequence). The CDR3 protein is CATSRAQGIVEKLFF. Here the CDR3 DNA reads TGTGCCACCAGCAGAGCACAGGGGATTGTTGAAAAACTGTTTTTT.

Worth noting for this clonotype: At one boundary the junction diverges from the germline segment, which might be a read error. The chain couples TRBV7-9 to TRBJ1-6, with D hard to call. Germline CDR1 is SEHNR and CDR2 is FQNEAQ (reference sequence). The CDR3 sequence is 14 residues long. The DNA of the CDR3 is TGTGCCAGCAGCTTAGGTTCGGGGTTGTCACCCCCCCACTTT. Encoded protein: CASSLGSGLSPPHF.

The gene calls are TRBV12-3 or TRBV12-4 and TRBJ1-4, with D possibly TRBD1 on 5 matching bases. V dropped 7 bases and J dropped 8 bases, with 14 bases sitting between them. CDR3 length: 13 residues. For the CDR3, the DNA is TGTGCCAGCACCGGGACGGTTGGGGAAAAACTGTTTTTT. Amino acid sequence: CASTGTVGEKLFF.

This clonotype occurred once. A junction end diverges from the germline sequence, so it may reflect a read error. The gene calls are TRBV5-1 and TRBJ2-5; perhaps TRBD1 as D (6 bases). CDR1 is SGHRS, CDR2 YFSETQ, per germline. The CDR3 loop spans 13 amino acids. The CDR3 DNA reads as TGCGCTGCGAGGACAGAAACCCAAGAGACCCCGTACTTC. Protein product: CAARTETQETPYF.

There are a few counts of this clonotype. The chain uses TRBV2 and TRBJ2-3; D perhaps matches TRBD2 (6 bases). The germline V gene has CDR1 SNHLY and CDR2 FYNNEI. V gave up 6 bases and J gave up 6 bases, with 19 bases separating them. This CDR3 spans 15 amino acids. The CDR3 is CASRGGPSTRDTQYF. CDR3 sequence (DNA): TGTGCCAGCAGGGGGGGACCATCGACGCGGGATACGCAGTATTTT.

The gene calls are TRBV6-5 and TRBJ2-1; D may be TRBD2 (5 bases). This CDR3 comprises 18 residues. V lost 2 bases to trimming and J lost 0 bases, with 17 bases between them. Per the germline V gene, CDR1 is MNHEY and CDR2 is SVGAGI. The chain's CDR3 is CASSYDVPGRTSYNEQFF. As DNA, the CDR3 is TGTGCCAGCAGTTACGACGTGCCGGGGAGAACCTCCTACAATGAGCAGTTCTTC.

This clonotype was detected once. The CDR3 is CASSQDRDREWDNEQFF. The CDR3 nucleotides are TGCGCCAGCAGCCAAGATAGGGACAGGGAGTGGGACAATGAGCAGTTCTTC. This chain connects TRBV4-1 to TRBJ2-1, with TRBD1 matching 9 bases. CDR1 is MGHRA and CDR2 is YSYEKL in the germline V gene. Trimming took 0 bases from V and 5 from J; bases not matched to a gene: 8. CDR3 length equals 17 residues.

The rearrangement uses TRBV27 and TRBJ2-2; D could derive from TRBD1 or TRBD2 (5 bases each). Germline CDR1 and CDR2: MNHEY and SMNVEV (reference sequence). The CDR3 has 19 amino acids. V dropped 7 bases and J dropped 5 bases, with 29 bases sitting between them. CDR3 loop: CASKASQTWDRRRTGELFF. The CDR3 DNA reads TGTGCCAGCAAGGCAAGTCAAACCTGGGACCGGAGGAGGACCGGGGAGCTGTTTTTT.

J is TRBJ2-4 and V is TRBV4-1, with 8 bases lining up with TRBD2. The CDR3 is made up of 22 amino acids. V trimming: 5 bases; J trimming: 0 bases; junction bases outside the gene matches: 24. The V gene's germline CDR1 is MGHRA and CDR2 YSYEKL. The CDR3 sequence: CASSGELYRGGDAGVAKNIQYF. The CDR3 DNA sequence: TGCGCCAGCAGCGGAGAGTTATATCGGGGGGGCGACGCGGGGGTAGCCAAAAACATTCAGTACTTC.

This clonotype was seen only a few times. V and J are TRBV5-1 and TRBJ2-6; no clear D gene. Per the germline V gene, CDR1 is SGHRS and CDR2 is YFSETQ. V was clipped by 3 bases and J by 1 base, with 8 bases between them. This CDR3 contains 15 residues. The DNA of the CDR3 is TGCGCCAGCAGCTCAGACTTATCTGGGGCCAACGTCCTGACTTTC. Translation: CASSSDLSGANVLTF.

In its sample, this clonotype was seen a few times. V gene TRBV11-2 combines with J gene TRBJ2-3; possible D gene TRBD2, 7 bases. V was pared by 5 bases and J by 10 bases, with 25 bases between. Germline V gene data show CDR1 as SGHAT and CDR2 as FQNNGV. This CDR3 has 16 amino acids. CDR3 residues: CASSGGGGADFESQYF. CDR3 bases: TGTGCCAGCAGCGGAGGGGGGGGGGCGGATTTTGAATCGCAGTATTTT.

This clonotype came up many times. The rearrangement uses TRBV6-2 or TRBV6-3 and TRBJ2-7, with a possible D match to TRBD2 (5 bases). Germline CDR1 is MNHEY and CDR2 is SVGEGT. This CDR3 is 12 amino acids long. V was shortened by 8 bases and J by 7 bases, with 15 bases between the two germline ends. CDR3 amino acids: CASSRLTEEQYF. CDR3 DNA sequence: TGTGCCAGCTCTAGACTAACGGAAGAGCAGTACTTC.

This clonotype was seen only once. The chain is built from TRBV7-9 and TRBJ1-1; 8 bases match TRBD1. The CDR3 sequence is 15 residues long. V shed 0 bases, J shed 5 bases, and the junction held 5 bases outside the gene matches. In germline, CDR1 is SEHNR, CDR2 FQNEAQ (reference sequence). CDR3 amino acids: CASSLAQGAQTEAFF. CDR3 bases: TGTGCCAGCAGCTTAGCCCAGGGGGCGCAGACTGAAGCTTTCTTT.

Only a few counts were recorded for this clonotype. The gene calls are TRBV28 and TRBJ2-5, with 10 bases matching TRBD2. CDR1 and CDR2 (germline): MDHEN, SYDVKM. V was clipped by 5 bases and J by 5 bases; unmatched bases: 14. The CDR3 contains 17 residues. CDR3 region: CASSPIAGGRIGETQYF. In nucleotides, the CDR3 is TGTGCCAGCAGTCCAATAGCGGGGGGCCGAATCGGGGAGACCCAGTACTTC. Combining the CDR3 with reference TRBV28 and TRBJ2-5 gives the whole variable domain DVKVTQSSRYLVKRTGEKVFLECVQDMDHENMFWYRQDPGLGLRLIYFSYDVKMKEKGDIPEGYSVSREKKERFSLILESASTNQTSMYLCASSPIAGGRIGETQYFGPGTRLLVL.

This clonotype was observed a handful of times. J is TRBJ2-3 and V is TRBV5-1; TRBD1 or TRBD2 may be the D gene (6 bases each). The CDR3 sequence is 15 residues long. V was shortened by 7 bases and J by 1 base, with 16 bases between the two germline ends. Germline assignment: CDR1 SGHRS and CDR2 YFSETQ. CDR3 sequence (DNA): TGCGCCAGCTCTCGCGCCGGGGGCGGCACAGATACGCAGTATTTT. This translates into CASSRAGGGTDTQYF.

This clonotype has only a few counts. This rearrangement joins TRBV5-1 to TRBJ2-1; 11 positions match TRBD2. The V gene's germline CDR1 is SGHRS and CDR2 YFSETQ. The CDR3 sequence is 18 residues long. V was pared by 0 bases and J by 4 bases, with 9 bases of the junction left unmatched. The CDR3 spells CASSLASLAGGQYNEQFF. The CDR3 DNA reads as TGCGCCAGCAGCTTGGCCTCGCTAGCGGGGGGCCAGTACAATGAGCAGTTCTTC. The complete variable domain, with remaining parts taken from reference TRBV5-1 and TRBJ2-1, reads KAGVTQTPRYLIKTRGQQVTLSCSPISGHRSVSWYQQTPGQGLQFLFEYFSETQRNKGNFPGRFSGRQFSNSRSEMNVSTLELGDSALYLCASSLASLAGGQYNEQFFGPGTRLTVL.

V usage is TRBV7-8 and J usage is TRBJ1-2; a weak D match, TRBD1 (5 bases). V was clipped by 6 bases and J by 6 bases, with 17 bases between them. Germline loops: CDR1 SGHVS, CDR2 FQNEAQ. The CDR3 contains 14 residues. The CDR3 coding sequence is TGTGCCAGCAGGGCTTCTTGGTCGGGGGATGGCTACACCTTC. Translating it yields CASRASWSGDGYTF.

This clonotype was counted a few times. The chain employs TRBV20-1 and TRBJ2-3; D is unclear. The V end was cut by 6 bases, the J end by 0 bases, with 16 bases between. CDR1 is DFQATT and CDR2 is SNEGSKA in the germline V gene (reference sequence). CDR3 length equals 15 residues. The chain's CDR3 is CSAPPFRASTDTQYF. CDR3 in DNA: TGCAGTGCCCCTCCCTTTCGCGCTAGCACAGATACGCAGTATTTT.

This clonotype was counted only a few times. The V gene is TRBV12-3 or TRBV12-4, the J gene TRBJ2-3, with TRBD2 as a possible D gene (5 bases). The CDR3 has 14 amino acids. The V gene lost 5 bases and the J gene lost 5 bases, with 14 bases spanning the gap. The CDR3: CASSPDLTGDTQYF. CDR3 coding DNA: TGTGCCAGCAGTCCGGACTTAACGGGAGATACGCAGTATTTT.

This clonotype came up once. This chain connects TRBV29-1 to TRBJ2-2, with TRBD1 matching 10 bases. This CDR3 contains 14 residues. Germline-derived CDR1 and CDR2 are SQVTM and ANQGSEA. The V gene end was trimmed by 5 bases and the J gene end by 3 bases; junction bases not matched to a gene: 3. CDR3 amino acids: CSVKGQGHTGELFF. The CDR3 DNA follows: TGCAGCGTTAAGGGACAGGGGCACACCGGGGAGCTGTTTTTT.

J is TRBJ1-2 and V is TRBV4-2; 10 bases line up with TRBD1. Germline assignment: CDR1 LGHNA and CDR2 YNFKEQ. V dropped 8 bases and J dropped 4; count of bases not matched to a gene: 10. The CDR3 is made up of 15 amino acids. The CDR3 DNA sequence: TGTGCCAGCCGAAACACCGGGACAGGGGCCTATGGCTACACCTTC. It codes for CASRNTGTGAYGYTF.

The chain employs TRBV27 and TRBJ1-1; TRBD1 aligns across 8 bases. From germline, CDR1 is MNHEY and CDR2 SMNVEV (reference sequence). J was trimmed by 5 bases and V by 0 bases; bases with no gene match: 14. This CDR3 spans 18 amino acids. CDR3 bases: TGTGCCAGCAGTTTATCGATAAGCCCTCCAGGGGGCCGGACTGAAGCTTTCTTT. It yields the protein CASSLSISPPGGRTEAFF.

The V and J genes are TRBV12-3 or TRBV12-4 and TRBJ2-3; 8 bases map to TRBD2. With 4 bases clipped from V and 3 bases from J, the junction kept 12 bases outside the gene matches. CDR3 length: 17 amino acids. The CDR3 is CASSSPFRGGRTDTQYF. CDR3 sequence (DNA): TGTGCCAGCAGTTCCCCTTTTCGCGGGGGGCGGACAGATACGCAGTATTTT.

The sample holds a few counts of this clonotype. This rearrangement joins TRBV12-5 to TRBJ2-1, with 13 bases aligning to TRBD2. The ends lost 3 bases at V and 6 bases at J; junction bases unmatched: 11. Germline V gives CDR1 LGHNT, CDR2 FRNRAP. This CDR3 has 18 residues. The DNA for the CDR3 is TGTGCTAGTGGTTTAGGACTAGCGGGGGCACATGACCCCAATGAGCAGTTCTTC. This codes for CASGLGLAGAHDPNEQFF.